The next 27 T cell receptor beta chains were all read from a single sample in a study of blood T cells in healthy people across ages. Sample-barcoded 5' priming and a J-beta primer mix drove a second PCR of roughly 6 to 12 cycles. TCRdb passed the 5' RACE reads through MiXCR, listing each CDR3 protein once. The repertoire holds 750,000 to 850,000 distinct CDR3 sequences, with around 25% as singletons. This same sample was also part of a study on T cells of mothers and their children.

The sequencing sample was made of blood. The receptors were sampled from a boy between 10 and 17 years old in good health.

The V call is TRBV28, the J call TRBJ2-3; TRBD1 matches 9 bases. Germline CDR1 MDHEN, CDR2 SYDVKM. The CDR3 loop spans 15 amino acids. After removal of 6 bases from V and 9 bases from J, the junction contained 13 bases not matched to a gene. The CDR3 sequence: CASSATGQGRITQYF. CDR3 DNA sequence: TGTGCCAGCAGCGCAACAGGACAGGGGCGCATCACGCAGTATTTT. The whole variable domain, filled in from reference TRBV28 and TRBJ2-3, reads DVKVTQSSRYLVKRTGEKVFLECVQDMDHENMFWYRQDPGLGLRLIYFSYDVKMKEKGDIPEGYSVSREKKERFSLILESASTNQTSMYLCASSATGQGRITQYFGPGTRLTVL.

The genes are TRBV5-1 and TRBJ2-5; D may be TRBD2 (6 bases). Matching the DNA end better, TRBJ2-1 makes the J call doubtful. This CDR3 region has 15 residues. Germline assignment: CDR1 SGHRS and CDR2 YFSETQ. The CDR3 spells CASSLTTGAGNEQFF. The CDR3 DNA follows: TGCGCCAGCAGCTTGACAACGGGAGCAGGGAATGAGCAGTTCTTC.

This rearrangement joins TRBV9 to TRBJ2-4; either TRBD1 or TRBD2 may fit D (6 bases each). The CDR3 covers 14 residues. Between the trimmed V and J ends, which lost 4 bases and 11 bases, there was a span of 19 bases. CDR1 is SGDLS, CDR2 YYNGEE, per germline. The CDR3 nucleotides are TGTGCCAGCAGCTCTGGGGGGCCCGAGTTGGTTCAGTACTTC. Protein sequence: CASSSGGPELVQYF.

The chain links TRBV7-2 to TRBJ2-5; D remains unclear. The CDR3 contains 15 residues. Trimming shortened V by 1 base and J by 3 bases, and 12 bases separated the two germline ends. Per the germline V gene, CDR1 is SGHTA and CDR2 is FQGNSA. Here the CDR3 DNA reads TGTGCCAGCAGCTTAGATTACGGCAGAAAAGAGACCCAGTACTTC. Protein sequence: CASSLDYGRKETQYF.

This clonotype has just one count. The chain joins TRBV4-3 to TRBJ2-7; unclear D gene. There are 14 residues in the CDR3. The germline V gene encodes CDR1 LGHNA and CDR2 YSLEER. V lost 0 bases and J lost 3, with 9 bases in between. Here the CDR3 reads CASSQDPRGYEQYF. For the CDR3, the DNA is TGCGCCAGCAGCCAAGACCCGAGAGGCTACGAGCAGTACTTC.

This rearrangement joins TRBV10-3 to TRBJ2-5; 14 bases line up with TRBD2. The V gene end was trimmed by 2 bases and the J gene end by 2 bases; junction bases not matched to a gene: 13. This CDR3 region has 20 residues. Germline CDR1 and CDR2: ENHRY and SYGVKD. The DNA of the CDR3 is TGTGCCATCAGTGAGGGACTAGCGGGAGGTACTGTTTTTAGGCAAGAGACCCAGTACTTC. Amino acid sequence: CAISEGLAGGTVFRQETQYF.

This clonotype turned up a few times. V gene TRBV7-2 combines with J gene TRBJ2-3; D not resolved. With 1 base removed from V and 7 bases from J, the gap between germline ends came to 9 bases. The CDR3 is made up of 13 amino acids. Per the germline V gene, CDR1 is SGHTA and CDR2 is FQGNSA. The CDR3: CASSLGLAYTQYF. The CDR3 nucleotides are TGTGCCAGCAGCTTAGGGTTGGCATATACGCAGTATTTT.

The chain recombines TRBV5-1 with TRBJ2-4; D may be TRBD1 or TRBD2 (6 bases each). Germline V CDR1 and CDR2: SGHRS, YFSETQ. Trimming stripped 4 bases from V and 5 bases from J, with 16 bases between. CDR3 size: 15 residues. The CDR3 loop reads CASSRGPYRENIQYF. CDR3 nucleotides: TGCGCCAGCAGCCGGGGGCCCTACCGGGAAAACATTCAGTACTTC.

This clonotype was seen a handful of times. This chain connects TRBV20-1 to TRBJ2-1; D is unclear. The assigned J gene may be wrong: the sequence end matches TRBJ2-7 better. Per the germline V gene, CDR1 is DFQATT and CDR2 is SNEGSKA (reference sequence). The CDR3 sequence is 14 residues long. The CDR3 coding sequence is TGCAGTGCCCCTTTAGGTTTACACTCCTACGAGCAGTACTTC. It codes for CSAPLGLHSYEQYF.

The sample holds a few counts of this clonotype. The J gene is TRBJ2-7, the V gene TRBV7-6, with 12 nucleotides matching TRBD1. Looked up from germline, CDR1 is SGHVS and CDR2 is FNYEAQ. This CDR3 contains 18 residues. After removal of 5 bases from V and 3 bases from J, the junction contained 14 bases not matched to a gene. CDR3 residues: CASSPSGTGGVGDYEQYF. In DNA, the CDR3 is TGTGCCAGCAGCCCCTCCGGGACAGGGGGCGTAGGGGACTACGAGCAGTACTTC.

This clonotype was picked up a small number of times. J is TRBJ1-4 and V is TRBV12-3 or TRBV12-4; 10 nucleotides align to TRBD1. The V segment lost 4 bases and the J segment 6 bases; nucleotides outside the gene matches: 5. CDR3 length equals 15 residues. The CDR3 nucleotides read TGTGCCAGCAGTTCCGACAGGGGGCGCGATGAAAAACTGTTTTTT. This sequence encodes CASSSDRGRDEKLFF.

This clonotype was found a few times. The genes are TRBV5-5 and TRBJ1-6; D is ambiguous. Germline CDR1 is SGHKS and CDR2 is YYEKEE (reference sequence). Between the trimmed V and J ends, which lost 0 bases and 16 bases, there was a span of 14 bases. The length of the CDR3 is 13 residues. Written as DNA, the CDR3 is TGTGCCAGCAGCTTGGATATCAGCAATAATCTCCACTTT. It codes for CASSLDISNNLHF. The variable domain in full, with the rest retrieved from reference TRBV5-5 and TRBJ1-6, is DAGVTQSPTHLIKTRGQQVTLRCSPISGHKSVSWYQQVLGQGPQFIFQYYEKEERGRGNFPDRFSARQFPNYSSELNVNALLLGDSALYLCASSLDISNNLHFGNGTRLTVT.

The chain has TRBV20-1 and TRBJ2-5; possibly TRBD1 for D (6 bases). V lost 4 bases and J lost 5, with 14 bases in between. CDR3 length: 13 amino acids. Germline loops: CDR1 DFQATT, CDR2 SNEGSKA (reference sequence). Here the CDR3 DNA reads TGCAGTGCTACCACGGACAGATACGAGACCCAGTACTTC. This translates into CSATTDRYETQYF.

CDR3 DNA: TGCGCCAGCAGCCCTCAACTAGCGGTGTCCTACAATGAGCAGTTCTTC. This codes for CASSPQLAVSYNEQFF. The rearrangement uses TRBV5-1 and TRBJ2-1; 8 nucleotides line up with TRBD2. Germline loops: CDR1 SGHRS, CDR2 YFSETQ. This CDR3 region has 16 residues. V gave up 4 bases and J gave up 1 base; unmatched junction bases: 7.

The rearrangement joins TRBV27 to TRBJ1-2, with TRBD1 as a possible D gene (6 bases). From germline, CDR1 is MNHEY and CDR2 SMNVEV (reference sequence). V lost 7 bases and J 1 base, leaving 16 bases between the germline ends. The CDR3 runs 15 residues. DNA for the CDR3: TGTGCCAGCACGGCGGTAGGGGGATTTAACTATGGCTACACCTTC. It yields the protein CASTAVGGFNYGYTF.

The chain joins TRBV6-4 to TRBJ1-5, with TRBD1 identical over 8 bases. Germline V CDR1 and CDR2: MRHNA, SNTAGT. The J segment lost 4 bases and the V segment lost 7 bases, leaving 6 bases of the junction unmatched. There are 14 residues in the CDR3. The CDR3 coding sequence is TGTGCCAGCAAGGACAGGGTGGGGAATCAGCCCCAGCATTTT. Protein product: CASKDRVGNQPQHF.

V gene TRBV27 combines with J gene TRBJ2-1; weak D call: TRBD2 (7 bases). V shed 7 bases and J shed 4 bases, with 17 bases lying between them. CDR1 is MNHEY, CDR2 SMNVEV, per germline (reference sequence). The CDR3 totals 15 residues. CDR3 sequence: CASTEGGTQYNEQFF. The CDR3 region has the DNA TGTGCCAGCACCGAGGGGGGGACACAATACAATGAGCAGTTCTTC.

In this sample, this clonotype turned up a few times. The V call is TRBV28, the J call TRBJ2-3, with D hard to call. CDR1 and CDR2 from the germline V gene are MDHEN and SYDVKM. The CDR3 has 13 amino acids. V lost 6 bases, J lost 6 bases, and 13 bases lay in between. CDR3 in DNA: TGTGCCAGCAGGGCCGAGGTGGTGGATACGCAGTATTTT. Residues: CASRAEVVDTQYF.

V usage is TRBV6-2 or TRBV6-3 and J usage is TRBJ2-7; no clear D. V gave up 2 bases and J gave up 5 bases, with 4 bases separating them. The CDR3 totals 11 residues. Germline CDR1 MNHEY, CDR2 SVGEGT. Written as DNA, the CDR3 is TGTGCCAGCAGTTACGTAAACGAGCAGTACTTC. This encodes CASSYVNEQYF.

The chain joins TRBV28 to TRBJ2-7; D ambiguous. Germline CDR1 MDHEN, CDR2 SYDVKM. V was cut by 5 bases and J by 5 bases, with 19 bases left in between. CDR3 length: 15 residues. In nucleotides, the CDR3 is TGTGCCAGCAGTGTCGTCGGCAGCGCTCTAGACGAGCAGTACTTC. Amino acid sequence: CASSVVGSALDEQYF. Full variable domain (missing parts from reference TRBV28 and TRBJ2-7): DVKVTQSSRYLVKRTGEKVFLECVQDMDHENMFWYRQDPGLGLRLIYFSYDVKMKEKGDIPEGYSVSREKKERFSLILESASTNQTSMYLCASSVVGSALDEQYFGPGTRLTVT.

This rearrangement joins TRBV6-2 or TRBV6-3 to TRBJ2-1; D not resolved. V lost 4 bases and J lost 2, with 3 bases in between. The CDR3 runs to 12 residues. Germline-derived CDR1 and CDR2 are MNHEY and SVGEGT. In nucleotides, the CDR3 is TGTGCCAGCAGTTTCACCTACAATGAGCAGTTCTTC. Translating gives CASSFTYNEQFF.

This clonotype was counted a few times. The rearrangement links TRBV5-1 to TRBJ2-6, with D perhaps matching TRBD1 (6 bases). CDR1 SGHRS and CDR2 YFSETQ come from the germline V gene. The CDR3 loop spans 18 amino acids. Trimming shortened V by 5 bases and J by 0 bases, and 18 bases separated the two germline ends. The CDR3 region has the DNA TGCGCCAGCAGGTACCTACAGGACAGCCGCTCTGGGGCCAACGTCCTGACTTTC. Translating gives CASRYLQDSRSGANVLTF.

The genes are TRBV4-3 and TRBJ2-7; the D is unclear. Germline values: CDR1 LGHNA, CDR2 YSLEER. The CDR3 consists of 15 residues. Trimming removed 0 bases at V and 2 bases at J, with 11 bases between. The chain's CDR3 is CASSQEPVATYEQYF. CDR3 coding DNA: TGCGCCAGCAGCCAAGAGCCAGTGGCAACCTACGAGCAGTACTTC.

There are a few counts of this clonotype. The chain uses TRBV3-1 and TRBJ1-1, with D possibly matching TRBD1 (5 bases). The V end was cut by 4 bases, the J end by 2 bases, with 11 bases between. From germline, CDR1 is LGHDT and CDR2 YNNKEL (reference sequence). CDR3 length: 14 residues. In DNA, the CDR3 is TGTGCCAGCAGCCGGGCAGGGATAAACACTGAAGCTTTCTTT. Amino acid sequence: CASSRAGINTEAFF.

This clonotype was observed a handful of times. V and J are TRBV29-1 and TRBJ2-3; a possible D gene is TRBD2 (5 bases). There are 14 residues in the CDR3. Trimming took 1 base from V and 3 from J, leaving 11 bases between them. The V gene's germline CDR1 is SQVTM and CDR2 ANQGSEA. CDR3 protein: CSVEGGQTTDTQYF. DNA of the CDR3: TGCAGCGTTGAAGGAGGGCAGACTACAGATACGCAGTATTTT.

This clonotype was picked up a small number of times. The chain couples TRBV20-1 to TRBJ2-7, with D unresolved. Germline V gene lookup returns CDR1 DFQATT and CDR2 SNEGSKA (reference sequence). The CDR3 has 14 residues. V was pared by 3 bases and J by 1 base, with 13 bases between. CDR3 in amino acids: CSASPRLPSYEQYF. CDR3 in DNA: TGCAGTGCTAGTCCTAGGCTCCCGTCCTACGAGCAGTACTTC.

This clonotype has a count of ten or more. V usage is TRBV18 and J usage is TRBJ2-7, with 10 positions matching TRBD1. The CDR3 has 14 residues. V shed 8 bases, J shed 2 bases, and the junction held 6 bases outside the gene matches. Germline V gene lookup returns CDR1 KGHSH and CDR2 LQKENI. Written as DNA, the CDR3 is TGTGCCAGCAGCCCCGGGACAGGGGCCTACGAGCAGTACTTC. Amino acid sequence: CASSPGTGAYEQYF.